This TCR beta chain was identified during a study of T cell responses to AZD1222 COVID-19 vaccine. Notes on this clone: The antigen is undetermined.

Overall study findings and caveats: Of the AZD1222 recipients, only five to seven were seropositive at baseline. Reports indicate that nearly half of spike-specific TCRs are directed at unmutated variant regions. Females made up more of the donors, who were largely white British, and clonal diversity may have come out too low. The span of vaccine-associated CD4 TCRs extended across spike, with dominance at 160-218 and 743-854.

The V end lost 3 bases, the J end lost 4 bases, and 7 bases lay between the germline ends. This CDR3 is built from 12 residues. Germline CDR1 reads MGHRA; CDR2 reads YSYEKL. The data were produced by immunoSEQ multiplex PCR, yet TCRdb's version contains in-frame clones alone and is incomplete. The sample holds 130,000 to 150,000 clones, roughly nine tenths seen once. The material sequenced was peripheral blood, taken on day 0 of AZD1222 vaccination. V usage is TRBV4-1 and J usage is TRBJ2-7, with unresolved D. The sequence was collected from an adult in good health. The CDR3 DNA follows: TGCGCCAGCAGCCACGTAAATTACGAGCAGTACTTC. This codes for CASSHVNYEQYF.